Listed here is a single TCR beta chain. Its target is not known. This entry comes from a study of T cells expressing NK-cell markers. Study-wide context: Source material for TCR beta repertoires consisted of sorted CD3+CD56+NKG2C+, CD3+CD56+NKG2C- and CD3+CD56-NKG2C+ T cells. The study sequenced eight donors, seven HCMV-seropositive and one seronegative.

Study-level points and caveats: Dominant NKG2C+ clonotypes made up about 1.0-7.5% of CD8+ T cells in several donors. In several donors, dominant clonotypes made up about 25-60.1% of CD3+CD56-NKG2C+ cells.

From the 5' RACE reads, TCRdb lists one entry per CDR3 protein and no DNA. The ten most abundant clones cover around 11% of a sample with about 410,000 distinct CDR3 sequences. The CDR3 length is 15 residues. The V gene's germline CDR1 is DFQATT and CDR2 SNEGSKA (reference sequence). The receptor was derived from a woman aged 50 to 60 in good health. The sequenced material came from blood T cells: a sorted CD56 or NKG2C T cell subset, CD4+ or CD8+ T cells, or bulk PBMC T cells (not recorded which). This chain links TRBV20-1 with TRBJ2-7; TCRdb calls TRBD2, which cannot be checked without DNA. The CDR3 region is CSARGVGREGYEQYF.